This entry lists 9 T cell receptor beta chains sequenced from one sample in a study of shared clonotypes between healthy human individuals. Sequencing used immunoSEQ multiplex PCR; TCRdb keeps in-frame clones, though not all of them. The sample records about 2.4 million clones, roughly 93% being singletons. Material: naive CD4+ T cells from PBMCs. Subset given: CD45RA+ positively selected. These receptors originate from a man aged 18 to 30 in good health. Some clones in this sample may be carry-over from other donors' samples.

The V call is TRBV7-9, the J call TRBJ1-1; no clear D. Per germline, CDR1 SEHNR and CDR2 FQNEAQ (reference sequence). Trimming cost V 1 base and J 2 bases, with 11 bases left between them. This CDR3 region has 15 residues. The DNA for the CDR3 is TGTGCCAGCAGCTTAGATGCGGGAGGAAACACTGAAGCTTTCTTT. Protein sequence: CASSLDAGGNTEAFF.

CDR3 region: CASSFLVDLGEQFF. In DNA form, the CDR3 reads TGTGCCAGCAGCTTCCTTGTCGATCTGGGTGAGCAGTTCTTC. The chain recombines TRBV7-2 with TRBJ2-1; D is ambiguous. Germline values: CDR1 SGHTA, CDR2 FQGNSA. The CDR3 has 14 residues. V lost 3 bases and J 9 bases, leaving 15 bases between the germline ends.

The V gene is TRBV6-1, the J gene TRBJ1-1; no definite D call. Germline V gene lookup returns CDR1 MNHNS and CDR2 SASEGT. With 0 bases removed from V and 11 bases from J, the gap between germline ends came to 7 bases. The CDR3 totals 11 residues. This CDR3 is CASSEAFEAFF. CDR3 DNA sequence: TGTGCCAGCAGTGAAGCCTTTGAGGCTTTCTTT.

This chain connects TRBV7-2 to TRBJ1-5, with D perhaps matching TRBD1 (6 bases). V was cut by 5 bases and J by 4 bases, with 15 bases left in between. Germline V gives CDR1 SGHTA, CDR2 FQGNSA. The CDR3 is 15 amino acids. The CDR3 protein is CASSPGGQGNQPQHF. The CDR3 coding sequence is TGTGCCAGCAGCCCGGGGGGGCAGGGGAATCAGCCCCAGCATTTT.

This clone was recorded only once. V usage is TRBV2 and J usage is TRBJ2-7; 11 bases line up with TRBD2. This CDR3 region has 13 residues. The V gene end was trimmed by 4 bases and the J gene end by 5 bases; junction bases not matched to a gene: 1. CDR1 and CDR2 (germline): SNHLY, FYNNEI. The CDR3 reads CASSALAGDEQYF. In nucleotides, the CDR3 is TGTGCCAGCAGTGCACTAGCGGGAGACGAGCAGTACTTC.

The chain carries TRBV19 and TRBJ2-1, with 9 bases that match TRBD2. Germline trimming cut 3 bases from V and 3 bases from J; bases unmatched to any gene: 6. Germline lookup yields CDR1 LNHDA and CDR2 SQIVND (reference sequence). The CDR3 runs 16 residues. The CDR3 is CASSMRSSGSYNEQFF. The CDR3 DNA follows: TGTGCCAGTAGTATGAGAAGTAGCGGGAGCTACAATGAGCAGTTCTTC.

The chain joins TRBV6-6 to TRBJ2-1; 12 nucleotides match TRBD2. The length of the CDR3 is 15 residues. Germline CDR1 is MNHNY and CDR2 is SVGAGI (reference sequence). Unmatched junction bases numbered 4, after V lost 10 bases and J lost 0 bases. The CDR3 sequence is CATTTSGSSYNEQFF. CDR3 nucleotides: TGTGCCACCACGACTAGCGGGAGCTCCTACAATGAGCAGTTCTTC.

The CDR3 loop reads CASSWSPTSRGTDTQYF. The CDR3 DNA is TGTGCCAGCAGCTGGTCCCCGACTAGCAGGGGCACAGATACGCAGTATTTT. The V call is TRBV7-8, the J call TRBJ2-3; 7 positions match TRBD2. V dropped 4 bases and J dropped 1; count of bases not matched to a gene: 11. The CDR3 loop spans 17 amino acids. From germline, CDR1 is SGHVS and CDR2 FQNEAQ.

DNA of the CDR3: TGTGCCAGCAGCTTGGTTAGCGGGAGAGTAAATGAGCAGTTCTTC. It codes for CASSLVSGRVNEQFF. The chain recombines TRBV5-6 with TRBJ2-1, with TRBD2 matching 9 bases. J gave up 7 bases and V 0 bases, and 5 bases lay outside the gene matches. The CDR3 totals 15 residues. CDR1 and CDR2 (germline): SGHDT, YYEEEE.